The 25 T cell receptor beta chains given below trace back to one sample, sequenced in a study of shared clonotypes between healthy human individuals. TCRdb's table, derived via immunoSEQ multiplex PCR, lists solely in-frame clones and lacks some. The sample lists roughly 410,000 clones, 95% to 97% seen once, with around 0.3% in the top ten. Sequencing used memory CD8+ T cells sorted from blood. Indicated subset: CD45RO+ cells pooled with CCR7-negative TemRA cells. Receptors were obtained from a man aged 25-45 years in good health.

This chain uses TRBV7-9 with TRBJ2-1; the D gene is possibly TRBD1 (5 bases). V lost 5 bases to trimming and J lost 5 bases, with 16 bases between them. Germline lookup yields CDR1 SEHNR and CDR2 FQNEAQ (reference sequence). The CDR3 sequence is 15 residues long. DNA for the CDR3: TGTGCCAGCAGCGGAGTGGCAGGGCCGGACAATGAGCAGTTCTTC. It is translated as CASSGVAGPDNEQFF.

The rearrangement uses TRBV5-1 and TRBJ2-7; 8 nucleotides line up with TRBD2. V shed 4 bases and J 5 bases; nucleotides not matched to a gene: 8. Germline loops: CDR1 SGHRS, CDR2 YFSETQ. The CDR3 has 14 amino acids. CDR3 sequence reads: CASSPVAGTHEQYF. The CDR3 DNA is TGCGCCAGCAGCCCAGTAGCGGGAACTCACGAGCAGTACTTC.

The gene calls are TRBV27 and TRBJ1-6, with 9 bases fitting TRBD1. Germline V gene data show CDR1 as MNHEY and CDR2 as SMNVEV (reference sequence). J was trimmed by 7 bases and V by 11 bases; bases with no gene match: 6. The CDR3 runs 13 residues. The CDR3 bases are TGTGCCCGCCGGGACAGGGCCAATTCACCCCTCCACTTT. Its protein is CARRDRANSPLHF.

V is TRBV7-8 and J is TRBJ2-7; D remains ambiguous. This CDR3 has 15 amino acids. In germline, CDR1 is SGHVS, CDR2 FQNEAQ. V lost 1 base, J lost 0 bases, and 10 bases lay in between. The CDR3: CASSLVGGRSYEQYF. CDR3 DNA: TGTGCCAGCAGCTTAGTGGGCGGCCGCTCCTACGAGCAGTACTTC.

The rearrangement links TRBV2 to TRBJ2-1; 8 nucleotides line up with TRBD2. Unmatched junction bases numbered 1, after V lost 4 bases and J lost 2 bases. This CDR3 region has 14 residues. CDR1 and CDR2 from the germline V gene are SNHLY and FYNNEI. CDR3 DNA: TGTGCCAGCAGTGGGGGACTAGCCTACAATGAGCAGTTCTTC. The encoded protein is CASSGGLAYNEQFF.

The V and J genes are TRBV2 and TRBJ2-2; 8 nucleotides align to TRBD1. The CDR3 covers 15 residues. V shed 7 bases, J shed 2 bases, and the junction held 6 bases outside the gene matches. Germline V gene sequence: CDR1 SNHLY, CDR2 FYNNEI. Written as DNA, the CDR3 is TGTGCCAGCACCCCGACAGGGGCTAACACCGGGGAGCTGTTTTTT. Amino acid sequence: CASTPTGANTGELFF.

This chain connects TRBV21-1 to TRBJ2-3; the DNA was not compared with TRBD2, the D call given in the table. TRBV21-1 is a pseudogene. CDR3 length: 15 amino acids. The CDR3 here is CASSKAAGDTDTQYF. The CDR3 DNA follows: TGTGCCAGCAGCAAAGCGGCGGGAGACACAGATACGCAGTATTTT.

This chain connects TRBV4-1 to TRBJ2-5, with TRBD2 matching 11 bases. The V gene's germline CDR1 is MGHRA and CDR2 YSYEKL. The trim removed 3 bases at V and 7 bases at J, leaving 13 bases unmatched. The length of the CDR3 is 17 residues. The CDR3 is CASSHGSIAGGVGTQYF. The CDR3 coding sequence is TGCGCCAGCAGCCATGGGTCCATAGCGGGGGGGGTTGGGACCCAGTACTTC.

Here the CDR3 reads CASSLGTDTEAFF. The CDR3 region has the DNA TGTGCCAGCAGCTTGGGGACAGACACTGAAGCTTTCTTT. This chain connects TRBV5-6 to TRBJ1-1; D perhaps matches TRBD1 (6 bases). Germline CDR1 reads SGHDT; CDR2 reads YYEEEE. This CDR3 contains 13 residues. V shed 0 bases and J shed 3 bases, with 6 bases lying between them.

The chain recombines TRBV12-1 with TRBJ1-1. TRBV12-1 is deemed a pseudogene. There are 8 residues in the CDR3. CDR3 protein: CASSFVVF. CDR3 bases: TGTGCCAGCAGCTTTGTTGTCTTT.

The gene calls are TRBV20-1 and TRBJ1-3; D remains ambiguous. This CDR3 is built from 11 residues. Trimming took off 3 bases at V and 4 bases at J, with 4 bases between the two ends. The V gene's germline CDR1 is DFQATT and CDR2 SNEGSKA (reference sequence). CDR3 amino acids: CSASGGNTIYF. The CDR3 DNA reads TGCAGTGCTAGTGGGGGAAACACCATATATTTT.

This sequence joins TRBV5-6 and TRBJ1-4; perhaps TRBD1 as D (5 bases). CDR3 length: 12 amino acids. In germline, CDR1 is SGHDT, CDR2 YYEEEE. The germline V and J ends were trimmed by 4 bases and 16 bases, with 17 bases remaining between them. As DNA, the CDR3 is TGTGCCAGCAGCCCCGGGTGGGGGATTCGGTTTTTT. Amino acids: CASSPGWGIRFF. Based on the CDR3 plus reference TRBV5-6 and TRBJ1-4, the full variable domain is DAGVTQSPTHLIKTRGQQVTLRCSPKSGHDTVSWYQQALGQGPQFIFQYYEEEERQRGNFPDRFSGHQFPNYSSELNVNALLLGDSALYLCASSPGWGIRFFGSGTQLSVL.

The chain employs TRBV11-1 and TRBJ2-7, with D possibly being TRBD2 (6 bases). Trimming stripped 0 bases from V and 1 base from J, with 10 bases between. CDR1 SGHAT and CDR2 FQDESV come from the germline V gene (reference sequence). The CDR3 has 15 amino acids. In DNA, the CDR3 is TGTGCCAGCAGCTTAGCGGAGGGCCGATCCTACGAGCAGTACTTC. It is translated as CASSLAEGRSYEQYF.

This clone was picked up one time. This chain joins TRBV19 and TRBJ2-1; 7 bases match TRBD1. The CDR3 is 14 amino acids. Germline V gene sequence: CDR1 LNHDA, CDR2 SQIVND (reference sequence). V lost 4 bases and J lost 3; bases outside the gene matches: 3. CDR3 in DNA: TGTGCCAGTAGTACGGGACAGCTCTACAATGAGCAGTTCTTC. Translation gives CASSTGQLYNEQFF.

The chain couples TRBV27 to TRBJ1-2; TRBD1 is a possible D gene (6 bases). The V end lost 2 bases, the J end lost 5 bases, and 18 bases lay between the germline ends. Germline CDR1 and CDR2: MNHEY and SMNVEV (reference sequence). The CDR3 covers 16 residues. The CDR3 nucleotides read TGTGCCAGCAGTTTAAGGGGAAGTTCGCAGGGGTATGGCTACACCTTC. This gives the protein CASSLRGSSQGYGYTF.

CDR3 coding DNA: TGTGCCAGCAGCTTAACTGGGGGGGACCGCACAGATACGCAGTATTTT. It specifies CASSLTGGDRTDTQYF. V usage is TRBV7-2 and J usage is TRBJ2-3, with 7 bases that match TRBD2. CDR1 and CDR2 from the germline V gene are SGHTA and FQGNSA. The CDR3 sequence is 16 residues long. After removal of 2 bases from V and 1 base from J, the junction contained 6 bases not matched to a gene.

The CDR3 bases are TGTGCCAGTTTAAGCCGGGACTGGCCTAACTATGGCTACACCTTC. Translating it yields CASLSRDWPNYGYTF. The genes are TRBV19 and TRBJ1-2; tentative D call: TRBD1 (5 bases). CDR1 is LNHDA and CDR2 is SQIVND in the germline V gene (reference sequence). The ends were cut back, 8 bases at V and 0 bases at J, with 16 bases in the middle. The CDR3 totals 15 residues.

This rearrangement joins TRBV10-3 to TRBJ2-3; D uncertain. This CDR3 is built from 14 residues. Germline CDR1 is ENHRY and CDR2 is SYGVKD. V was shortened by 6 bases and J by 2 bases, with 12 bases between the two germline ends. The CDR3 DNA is TGTGCCATCAGGGGCGGTAGGGCCACAGATACGCAGTATTTT. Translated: CAIRGGRATDTQYF.

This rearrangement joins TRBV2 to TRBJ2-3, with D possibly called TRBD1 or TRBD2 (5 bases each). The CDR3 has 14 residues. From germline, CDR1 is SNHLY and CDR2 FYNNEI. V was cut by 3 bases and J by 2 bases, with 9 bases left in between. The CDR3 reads CASSEGTLTDTQYF. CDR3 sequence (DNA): TGTGCCAGCAGTGAGGGGACCCTCACAGATACGCAGTATTTT.

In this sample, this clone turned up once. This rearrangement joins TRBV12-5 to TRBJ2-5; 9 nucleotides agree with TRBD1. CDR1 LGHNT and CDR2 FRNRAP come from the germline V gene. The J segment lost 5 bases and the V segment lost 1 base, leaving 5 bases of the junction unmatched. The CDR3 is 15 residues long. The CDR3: CASGLGQGVYETQYF. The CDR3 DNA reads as TGTGCTAGTGGTTTGGGACAGGGGGTTTATGAGACCCAGTACTTC.

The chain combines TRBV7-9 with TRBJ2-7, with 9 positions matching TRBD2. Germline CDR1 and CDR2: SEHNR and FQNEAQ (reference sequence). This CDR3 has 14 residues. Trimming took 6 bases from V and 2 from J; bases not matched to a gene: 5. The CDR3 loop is CASRASGTTYEQYF. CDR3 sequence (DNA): TGTGCCAGCAGGGCTAGCGGGACTACCTACGAGCAGTACTTC.

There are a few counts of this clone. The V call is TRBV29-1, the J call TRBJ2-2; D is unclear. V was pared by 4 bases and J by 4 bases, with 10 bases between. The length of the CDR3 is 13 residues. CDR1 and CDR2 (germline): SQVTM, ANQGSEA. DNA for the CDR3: TGCAGCGTTGGTGTAGCCCTCACCGGGGAGCTGTTTTTT. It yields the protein CSVGVALTGELFF.

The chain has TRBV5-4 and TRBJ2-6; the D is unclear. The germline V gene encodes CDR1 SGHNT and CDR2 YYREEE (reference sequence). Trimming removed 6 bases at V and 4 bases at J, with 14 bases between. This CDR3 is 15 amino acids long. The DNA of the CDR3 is TGTGCCAGCACCCTCCGGGTCTCCGGGGCCAACGTCCTGACTTTC. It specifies CASTLRVSGANVLTF. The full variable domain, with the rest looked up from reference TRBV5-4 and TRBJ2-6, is ETGVTQSPTHLIKTRGQQVTLRCSSQSGHNTVSWYQQALGQGPQFIFQYYREEENGRGNFPPRFSGLQFPNYSSELNVNALELDDSALYLCASTLRVSGANVLTFGAGSRLTVL.

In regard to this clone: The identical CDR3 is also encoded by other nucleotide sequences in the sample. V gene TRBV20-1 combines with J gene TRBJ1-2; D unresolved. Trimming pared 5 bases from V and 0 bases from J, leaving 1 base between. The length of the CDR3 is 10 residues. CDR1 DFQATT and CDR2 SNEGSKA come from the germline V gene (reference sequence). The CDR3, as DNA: TGCAGTGCTTCTAACTATGGCTACACCTTC. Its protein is CSASNYGYTF.

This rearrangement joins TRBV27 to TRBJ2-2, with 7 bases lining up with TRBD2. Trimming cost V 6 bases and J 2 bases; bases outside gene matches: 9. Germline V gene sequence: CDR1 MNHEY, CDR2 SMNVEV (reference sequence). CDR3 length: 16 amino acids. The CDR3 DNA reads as TGTGCCAGCAGCAAGACTAGCCTGTTAAACACCGGGGAGCTGTTTTTT. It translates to CASSKTSLLNTGELFF.